The source of this TCR beta chain is a study of blood T cell repertoires in COVID-19. Across the study: Samples taken during acute and convalescent COVID-19 were collected in the United States, Italy and Spain. T cells, B-cell-depleted T cells, or PBMCs supplied cDNA or gDNA.

Seattle cases were enrolled at active infection and followed longitudinally. Under the authors' procedure: Reference gene primer amplification in the assay estimated nucleated cell counts. The assay was immunoSEQ multiplex PCR, and TCRdb's table has in-frame clones only and misses some. V and J calls and clone size follow that table, whereas D and trimming were derived from the DNA. This sample yields fewer than 200,000 clones, of which just under 85% are seen a single time; 2.5% to 3% belongs to the top ten. The TCR comes from a woman aged 80 or older with COVID-19, enrolled during active disease. Material: peripheral blood.

The CDR3 DNA reads as TGTGCCAGCAGTTCGAACAGGGGAAGGAATTCACCCCTCCACTTT. This sequence encodes CASSSNRGRNSPLHF. The V gene is TRBV28, the J gene TRBJ1-6; 7 nucleotides match TRBD1. CDR3 length: 15 residues. The germline CDR1 and CDR2 sequences are MDHEN and SYDVKM. V was pared by 4 bases and J by 7 bases, with 7 bases of the junction left unmatched.